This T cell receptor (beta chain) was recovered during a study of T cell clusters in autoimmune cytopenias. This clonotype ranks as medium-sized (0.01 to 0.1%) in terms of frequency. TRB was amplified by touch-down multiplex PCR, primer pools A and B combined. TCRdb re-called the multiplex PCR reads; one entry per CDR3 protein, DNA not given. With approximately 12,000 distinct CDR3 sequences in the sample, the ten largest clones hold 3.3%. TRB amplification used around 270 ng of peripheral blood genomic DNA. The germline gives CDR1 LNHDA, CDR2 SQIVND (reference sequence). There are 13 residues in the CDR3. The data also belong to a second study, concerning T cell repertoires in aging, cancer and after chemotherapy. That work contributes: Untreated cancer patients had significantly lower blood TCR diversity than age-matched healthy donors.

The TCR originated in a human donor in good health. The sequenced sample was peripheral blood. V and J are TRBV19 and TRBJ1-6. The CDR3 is CASSKERDSPLHF.